This T cell receptor (beta chain) was sequenced during a study of OX40 agonist ivuxolimab in advanced cancers. Background on the study: Prior anti-PD-1, anti-PD-L1 or anti-CTLA-4 therapy did not bar entry, and roughly 40% had some.

General study results and limits: At 0.1 to 3.0 mg/kg, CD4+ and CD8+ blood T cells expanded clonally by week 6. Partly responding patients at 0.1-3.0 mg/kg showed some of the smallest clonal expansion. Among some nonresponders, normalized T-cell clonal expansion was also low.

The junction had 6 bases not matched to a gene; V was cut back by 5 bases and J by 1 base. Germline V gene sequence: CDR1 MNHNY, CDR2 SVGAGI (reference sequence). The CDR3 sequence is 15 residues long. Notes on this clone: Its matching antigen is unknown.

Sequencing used immunoSEQ multiplex PCR; TCRdb keeps in-frame clones, though not all of them. The sample shows more than 30,000 clones, around 86% of them seen only once. The material was CD4+ or CD8+ T cells sorted from blood, obtained in a trial of the OX40 agonist ivuxolimab. This receptor was obtained from an adult with an advanced solid tumor such as melanoma, head and neck, liver or kidney cancer. The V gene is TRBV6-6, the J gene TRBJ2-3; 7 bases are shared with TRBD1. CDR3 coding DNA: TGTGCCAGCAGTCCCGGGACAGCCCGCACAGATACGCAGTATTTT. Protein product: CASSPGTARTDTQYF.